This T cell receptor beta chain was observed in a study of monozygotic twins with inflammatory bowel disease. UMIs were attached via template switching, each with a 6-nucleotide sample barcode. Using the 5' RACE reads, TCRdb records one entry per CDR3 protein without DNA. The listing records 400,000 to 500,000 distinct CDR3 sequences. The CDR3 sequence is 11 residues long. Germline V lookup: CDR1 SGHRS, CDR2 YFSETQ. The clonotype originates from a human donor with ulcerative colitis or Crohn's disease, or a healthy co-twin of an affected twin (not recorded which). The specimen sequenced was blood. The chain joins TRBV5-1 to TRBJ1-1. The CDR3 region is CASREGTEAFF.